One TCR beta chain is described in this entry. V lost 2 bases, J lost 2 bases, and 10 bases lay in between. Germline CDR1 is MNHNS and CDR2 is SASEGT. This CDR3 has 15 residues. This sample is part of a study of cytomegalovirus exposure and HLA in healthy donors. Study as a whole: There were approximately 400 genotyped donors. Of these, about 80% fell in the genetic ancestry cluster associated with self-reported Caucasian donors.

The PCR had 60 Vbeta and 13 Jbeta primers. Libraries were prepared by immunoSEQ multiplex PCR; TCRdb keeps only in-frame clonotypes and omits some of them. The sample lists roughly 130,000 clones, 80% occurring once. This chain joins TRBV6-1 and TRBJ2-1; the D gene is possibly TRBD1 (5 bases). The sequence derives from a man aged 35 to 55 in good health and CMV-seronegative. Input material: PBMCs. The CDR3 region has the DNA TGTGCCAGCAGTGAATCTAGGGGTCCCTACAATGAGCAGTTCTTC. Encoded protein: CASSESRGPYNEQFF.